This record looks at one T cell receptor (beta chain) sequence and its context. Its matching antigen is unknown. CDR3 length equals 15 residues. V lost 4 bases and J lost 4; bases outside the gene matches: 8. Germline V gene data show CDR1 as SGHNT and CDR2 as YYREEE (reference sequence). This sample was taken from a study of CD8 T cell repertoires and HIV-1 epitope variants. Study information: T cells were stimulated with Twenty-five Gag and Nef peptides separately.

Overall study findings and caveats: Most of the nine antigen-specific clonotypes appeared cross-reactive to autologous or escape variants.

Sequencing of TCR beta CDR3 used immunoSEQ survey depth. Repertoires were generated with immunoSEQ multiplex PCR, while TCRdb's copy carries only in-frame clones and drops some. The data show about 5,000 clones, around two thirds seen once. Sequencing input: cultured CD8+ T cells derived from PBMCs. The sequence was obtained from a male donor with HIV. The genes are TRBV5-4 and TRBJ2-3, with 8 bases lining up with TRBD2. The CDR3 DNA follows: TGTGCCAGCAGCCGCCGGGAGGGGCGGTCAGATACGCAGTATTTT. Protein sequence: CASSRREGRSDTQYF.